Listed here are 28 T cell receptor beta chains from one sample, sequenced in a study of beta chain features in type 1 diabetes. The entirety of the isolated RNA underwent reverse transcription, so expressed TCRB transcripts were sequenced. Sequencing was performed with immunoSEQ multiplex PCR; in TCRdb, only in-frame clones are kept and a portion is missing. Here the sample spans 330,000 or so clones, 15% to 20% being singletons. The sample consisted of naive CD4+ T cells from blood. The receptors were sampled from a woman under 30 in good health.

In this sample, this clone turned up a few times. J is TRBJ1-6 and V is TRBV6-5, with D possibly TRBD1 on 6 matching bases. The CDR3 length is 15 residues. Germline V gives CDR1 MNHEY, CDR2 SVGAGI. Trimming pared 0 bases from V and 7 bases from J, leaving 10 bases between. CDR3 nucleotides: TGTGCCAGCAGTTACTCGGGCAGGGGAAATTCACCCCTCCACTTT. This encodes CASSYSGRGNSPLHF.

The sample holds a few counts of this clone. The genes are TRBV19 and TRBJ1-2; TRBD1 agrees at 8 bases. The CDR3 spans 13 residues. V gave up 5 bases and J gave up 7 bases; unmatched junction bases: 6. Germline values: CDR1 LNHDA, CDR2 SQIVND (reference sequence). As DNA, the CDR3 is TGTGCCAGTAGTTACGGACAGGGACGTGGCTACACCTTC. Translating gives CASSYGQGRGYTF.

V is TRBV10-3 and J is TRBJ1-5; D gene unclear. The CDR3 has 13 amino acids. The V and J ends lost 6 bases and 3 bases respectively, with 9 bases between them. Per the germline V gene, CDR1 is ENHRY and CDR2 is SYGVKD. CDR3 residues: CAIRLEDNQPQHF. The CDR3 DNA is TGTGCCATCAGACTAGAGGACAATCAGCCCCAGCATTTT.

A few counts support this clone. V gene TRBV30 combines with J gene TRBJ2-5, with a weak D call TRBD2 (5 bases). The CDR3 sequence is 12 residues long. Germline loops: CDR1 GTSNPN, CDR2 SVGIG (reference sequence). V was cut by 0 bases and J by 7 bases, with 9 bases left in between. The DNA for the CDR3 is TGTGCCTGGAGTGTACTAGTGGGGACCCAGTACTTC. This gives the protein CAWSVLVGTQYF.

In this sample, this clone turned up a few times. This sequence joins TRBV4-1 and TRBJ1-2, with a weak D call TRBD1 (5 bases). Trimming stripped 3 bases from V and 4 bases from J, with 15 bases between. The germline V gene encodes CDR1 MGHRA and CDR2 YSYEKL. This CDR3 is 15 amino acids long. The CDR3 spells CASSQAGRVPYGYTF. For the CDR3, the DNA is TGCGCCAGCAGCCAGGCAGGGAGGGTCCCCTATGGCTACACCTTC.

This clone was detected only a few times. The V call is TRBV5-1, the J call TRBJ2-1; D unresolved. The germline V and J ends were trimmed by 0 bases and 9 bases, with 10 bases remaining between them. The germline V gene encodes CDR1 SGHRS and CDR2 YFSETQ. The CDR3 contains 13 residues. CDR3 protein: CASSLADNREQFF. The CDR3 bases are TGCGCCAGCAGCTTGGCCGACAACCGTGAGCAGTTCTTC.

There are a few counts of this clone. The genes are TRBV30 and TRBJ1-5; D gene unclear. V lost 0 bases and J lost 5, with 11 bases in between. The length of the CDR3 is 14 residues. The germline V gene encodes CDR1 GTSNPN and CDR2 SVGIG (reference sequence). The CDR3: CAWSVSVFDQPQHF. For the CDR3, the DNA is TGTGCCTGGAGTGTATCCGTCTTTGATCAGCCCCAGCATTTT.

This clone was counted only a few times. The chain carries TRBV10-3 and TRBJ2-2; D not resolved. Trimming took 0 bases from V and 6 from J, leaving 5 bases between them. Germline V gives CDR1 ENHRY, CDR2 SYGVKD. This CDR3 is built from 13 residues. CDR3 residues: CAISESSAGELFF. The CDR3 bases are TGTGCCATCAGTGAGTCGTCGGCCGGGGAGCTGTTTTTT.

This clone was observed a few times. This chain connects TRBV4-3 to TRBJ1-1, with a possible D match to TRBD1 (5 bases). CDR3 length: 13 residues. Trimming stripped 4 bases from V and 1 base from J, with 7 bases between. In germline, CDR1 is LGHNA, CDR2 YSLEER. The CDR3 reads CASSRDRNTEAFF. The CDR3 bases are TGCGCCAGCAGCCGAGACAGGAACACTGAAGCTTTCTTT.

The rearrangement links TRBV4-3 to TRBJ2-7; D remains unclear. The CDR3 totals 14 residues. V lost 1 base, J lost 0 bases, and 7 bases lay in between. Germline values: CDR1 LGHNA, CDR2 YSLEER. For the CDR3, the DNA is TGCGCCAGCAGCCAAGTTGTCAGCTCCTACGAGCAGTACTTC. It yields the protein CASSQVVSSYEQYF.

This clone was detected only a few times. The chain carries TRBV7-6 and TRBJ2-1; 12 nucleotides match TRBD2. The CDR3 is 14 amino acids. Trimming at V came to 5 bases and at J to 10 bases, leaving 6 bases not matched to a gene. The germline CDR1 and CDR2 sequences are SGHVS and FNYEAQ. For the CDR3, the DNA is TGTGCCAGCAGCACTAGCGGGGGGAGAAGAGAGCAGTTCTTC. Translation: CASSTSGGRREQFF.

This chain links TRBV7-8 with TRBJ2-5; D ambiguous. V was shortened by 1 base and J by 1 base, with 10 bases between the two germline ends. CDR3 length: 15 residues. Germline CDR1 is SGHVS and CDR2 is FQNEAQ. CDR3 bases: TGTGCCAGCAGCTTAGGTTTGGTAGTCCAAGAGACCCAGTACTTC. Encoded protein: CASSLGLVVQETQYF. Using reference TRBV7-8 and TRBJ2-5 for the parts outside the CDR3, the full variable domain is GAGVSQSPRYKVAKRGQDVALRCDPISGHVSLFWYQQALGQGPEFLTYFQNEAQLDKSGLPSDRFFAERPEGSVSTLKIQRTQQEDSAVYLCASSLGLVVQETQYFGPGTRLLVL.

In its sample, this clone was seen a few times. J is TRBJ2-1 and V is TRBV19, with D maybe TRBD2 (5 bases). CDR1 is LNHDA, CDR2 SQIVND, per germline (reference sequence). The CDR3 covers 11 residues. The V end lost 3 bases, the J end lost 11 bases, and 8 bases lay between the germline ends. DNA for the CDR3: TGTGCCAGTAGTATCCGAGGGCAGCAGTTCTTC. Encoded protein: CASSIRGQQFF. Drawing the rest from reference TRBV19 and TRBJ2-1, the complete variable domain is DGGITQSPKYLFRKEGQNVTLSCEQNLNHDAMYWYRQDPGQGLRLIYYSQIVNDFQKGDIAEGYSVSREKKESFPLTVTSAQKNPTAFYLCASSIRGQQFFGPGTRLTVL.

This clone showed up just a few times. The chain recombines TRBV13 with TRBJ1-2, with unresolved D. Germline lookup yields CDR1 PRHDT and CDR2 FYEKMQ (reference sequence). Trimming removed 5 bases at V and 4 bases at J, with 8 bases between. This CDR3 has 12 amino acids. The CDR3 loop reads CASSRGSYGYTF. The CDR3 DNA is TGTGCCAGCAGCCGCGGCTCCTATGGCTACACCTTC.

The chain links TRBV27 to TRBJ1-2, with 10 nucleotides matching TRBD1. The CDR3 loop spans 15 amino acids. Trimming removed 2 bases from V and 7 bases from J; junction bases left unmatched: 7. Germline-derived CDR1 and CDR2 are MNHEY and SMNVEV (reference sequence). The CDR3 DNA follows: TGTGCCAGCAGTTTACGAGACAGGGGGCCTCTTGGCTACACCTTC. This gives the protein CASSLRDRGPLGYTF.

On this clone: This same CDR3 is encoded by further DNA sequences in the sample. The chain couples TRBV7-2 to TRBJ2-3; D call uncertain. V was pared by 3 bases and J by 1 base, with 11 bases between. The CDR3 contains 15 residues. Germline-derived CDR1 and CDR2 are SGHTA and FQGNSA. Here the CDR3 reads CASSLRDSRTDTQYF. The CDR3 DNA follows: TGTGCCAGCAGCTTGAGAGACTCCCGCACAGATACGCAGTATTTT.

This clone was counted a few times. V gene TRBV19 combines with J gene TRBJ1-5; D is perhaps TRBD1 (5 bases). V lost 5 bases and J 2 bases, leaving 13 bases between the germline ends. The CDR3 sequence is 15 residues long. Germline loops: CDR1 LNHDA, CDR2 SQIVND (reference sequence). CDR3 amino acids: CASSGPGGGNQPQHF. Here the CDR3 DNA reads TGTGCCAGTAGTGGGCCCGGAGGGGGCAATCAGCCCCAGCATTTT.

This chain links TRBV19 with TRBJ2-1; D is possibly TRBD2 (5 bases). CDR1 and CDR2 (germline): LNHDA, SQIVND (reference sequence). The V end was cut by 5 bases, the J end by 7 bases, with 15 bases between. The CDR3 has 14 amino acids. As DNA, the CDR3 is TGTGCCAGTAGTCTGGTAGCGATGCGTAATGAGCAGTTCTTC. Translation: CASSLVAMRNEQFF.

This clone appeared a few times. This rearrangement joins TRBV9 to TRBJ2-2; 14 nucleotides line up with TRBD2. Germline CDR1 is SGDLS and CDR2 is YYNGEE. The CDR3 extends over 17 amino acids. The J segment lost 6 bases and the V segment lost 4 bases, leaving 8 bases of the junction unmatched. The chain's CDR3 is CASSPGLAGESSGELFF. As DNA, the CDR3 is TGTGCCAGCAGCCCGGGACTAGCGGGAGAATCTTCCGGGGAGCTGTTTTTT.

This chain joins TRBV5-1 and TRBJ2-3; weak D call: TRBD1 (6 bases). Looked up from germline, CDR1 is SGHRS and CDR2 is YFSETQ. V dropped 6 bases and J dropped 5 bases, with 13 bases sitting between them. The CDR3 sequence is 13 residues long. The CDR3 loop is CASTPKGEDTQYF. In DNA, the CDR3 is TGCGCCAGCACCCCCAAGGGGGAAGATACGCAGTATTTT. Drawing the rest from reference TRBV5-1 and TRBJ2-3, the complete variable domain is KAGVTQTPRYLIKTRGQQVTLSCSPISGHRSVSWYQQTPGQGLQFLFEYFSETQRNKGNFPGRFSGRQFSNSRSEMNVSTLELGDSALYLCASTPKGEDTQYFGPGTRLTVL.

The chain employs TRBV4-1 and TRBJ2-4; a possible D gene is TRBD1 (6 bases). CDR1 MGHRA and CDR2 YSYEKL come from the germline V gene. Trimming removed 0 bases at V and 0 bases at J, with 18 bases between. This CDR3 contains 19 residues. The CDR3 here is CASSQDLGGTTLAKNIQYF. The CDR3 DNA sequence: TGCGCCAGCAGCCAAGATCTAGGGGGAACAACCTTAGCCAAAAACATTCAGTACTTC.

This clone was counted between two and nine times. The identical CDR3 is also encoded by other nucleotide sequences in the sample. The CDR3 loop reads CASSLGQGQETQYF. In DNA form, the CDR3 reads TGTGCCAGCTCCCTAGGACAGGGACAAGAGACCCAGTACTTC. The chain recombines TRBV5-6 with TRBJ2-5; 8 nucleotides agree with TRBD1. Trimming removed 7 bases from V and 2 bases from J; junction bases left unmatched: 7. CDR3 length equals 14 residues. Per germline, CDR1 SGHDT and CDR2 YYEEEE.

This rearrangement joins TRBV7-8 to TRBJ2-5; D may be TRBD2 (5 bases). Trimming removed 6 bases from V and 1 base from J, with 15 bases in between. CDR3 length: 15 residues. In germline, CDR1 is SGHVS, CDR2 FQNEAQ. CDR3 nucleotides: TGTGCCAGCAGACACACACGGGGTTTCCAAGAGACCCAGTACTTC. Translation: CASRHTRGFQETQYF.

This clone came up a few times. This rearrangement joins TRBV29-1 to TRBJ2-6; 8 nucleotides match TRBD1. This CDR3 spans 17 amino acids. V shed 5 bases, J shed 3 bases, and the junction held 12 bases outside the gene matches. The germline gives CDR1 SQVTM, CDR2 ANQGSEA. CDR3 bases: TGCAGCGTTTTTCTTCGGGACAGGCTGGATGGGGCCAACGTCCTGACTTTC. It yields the protein CSVFLRDRLDGANVLTF.

In its sample, this clone was seen once. The CDR3 sequence is CASSPGGARTDTQYF. DNA for the CDR3: TGTGCCAGCAGCCCCGGGGGGGCCCGAACAGATACGCAGTATTTT. The chain couples TRBV7-2 to TRBJ2-3, with 8 bases lining up with TRBD2. The junction had 7 bases not matched to a gene; V was cut back by 5 bases and J by 3 bases. The CDR3 is made up of 15 amino acids. The germline gives CDR1 SGHTA, CDR2 FQGNSA.

This clone has just a few counts. The chain joins TRBV10-3 to TRBJ2-7; TRBD2 matches at 8 bases. Unmatched junction bases numbered 3, after V lost 10 bases and J lost 1 base. CDR3 length: 12 amino acids. CDR1 and CDR2 from the germline V gene are ENHRY and SYGVKD. The CDR3 nucleotides are TGTGCCACCCGGGGGGGATCCTACGAGCAGTACTTC. Amino acid sequence: CATRGGSYEQYF.

The chain joins TRBV4-1 to TRBJ2-1; D unresolved. The germline gives CDR1 MGHRA, CDR2 YSYEKL. V lost 0 bases and J 2 bases, leaving 11 bases between the germline ends. The CDR3 is 16 residues long. Here the CDR3 reads CASSQDRQPTYNEQFF. The CDR3 DNA sequence: TGCGCCAGCAGCCAAGATCGACAACCTACCTACAATGAGCAGTTCTTC.

This clone turned up a few times. This chain connects TRBV7-2 to TRBJ1-4, with TRBD1 as a possible D gene (5 bases). The V end was cut by 1 base, the J end by 6 bases, with 12 bases between. CDR1 and CDR2 from the germline V gene are SGHTA and FQGNSA. CDR3 length equals 15 residues. DNA of the CDR3: TGTGCCAGCAGCTTAGGGAAGGGACTCGATGAAAAACTGTTTTTT. It codes for CASSLGKGLDEKLFF. The full variable domain, completed using reference TRBV7-2 and TRBJ1-4, is GAGVSQSPSNKVTEKGKDVELRCDPISGHTALYWYRQSLGQGLEFLIYFQGNSAPDKSGLPSDRFSAERTGGSVSTLTIQRTQQEDSAVYLCASSLGKGLDEKLFFGSGTQLSVL.